Listed below are T cell receptor beta chains from one sample, sequenced in a study of response to subunit inactivated influenza vaccine. TCRdb called the RT-PCR reads again in MiXCR, with one record for every CDR3 protein. The table lists 250,000 to 350,000 distinct CDR3 sequences, approximately 20% of them singletons. The sample was PBMCs from blood, taken approximately 20 months after vaccination. These receptors all come from a man aged 50 to 69 who received an inactivated influenza vaccine. Each CDR3 is given with its conserved first and last residue. The order of the fields is clone size, D gene, J gene, V gene, CDR3 protein, CDR3 DNA. A D gene is named only where the DNA matches it firmly. Only some rows state a clone size, as once, few, many or a class for expanded clones.

size: NA; D: NA; J: TRBJ1-5; V: TRBV28; CDR3: CASSLLGGNSNQPQHF; DNA: TGTGCCAGCAGTTTATTAGGCGGAAATAGCAATCAGCCCCAGCATTTT
size: NA; D: TRBD2; J: TRBJ2-1; V: TRBV13; CDR3: CASSDAGGTYNEQFF; DNA: TGTGCCAGCAGCGACGCGGGGGGCACCTACAATGAGCAGTTCTTC
size: few; D: NA; J: TRBJ1-2; V: TRBV6-2/TRBV6-3; CDR3: CASSSSLSVGYTF; DNA: TGTGCCAGCAGTTCTAGCCTTTCGGTCGGCTACACCTTC
size: NA; D: NA; J: TRBJ1-5; V: TRBV6-1; CDR3: CASSEGFNQPQHF; DNA: TGTGCCAGCAGTGAAGGGTTCAATCAGCCCCAGCATTTT
size: NA; D: NA; J: TRBJ1-5; V: TRBV5-1; CDR3: CASSLGPGSSNQPQHF; DNA: TGCGCCAGCAGCTTGGGCCCAGGAAGTAGCAATCAGCCCCAGCATTTT
size: few; D: NA; J: TRBJ2-3; V: TRBV12-3/TRBV12-4; CDR3: CASSPTETDTQYF; DNA: TGTGCCAGCAGTCCCACAGAAACAGATACGCAGTATTTT
size: NA; D: TRBD2; J: TRBJ2-7; V: TRBV3-1; CDR3: CASSHTGTSRSYEQYF; DNA: TGTGCCAGCAGCCACACCGGGACTAGCCGCTCCTACGAGCAGTACTTC
size: few; D: NA; J: TRBJ1-6; V: TRBV5-5; CDR3: CASSLVIVGTSPLHF; DNA: TGTGCCAGCAGCTTGGTAATTGTGGGGACGTCACCCCTCCACTTT
size: few; D: TRBD1; J: TRBJ2-1; V: TRBV24-1; CDR3: CATSLPGQGLNEQFF; DNA: TGTGCCACCAGCTTACCGGGACAGGGCCTCAATGAGCAGTTCTTC
size: NA; D: NA; J: TRBJ1-1; V: TRBV6-4; CDR3: CASSVMANTEAFF; DNA: TGTGCCAGCAGTGTAATGGCGAACACTGAAGCTTTCTTT
size: NA; D: TRBD2; J: TRBJ2-1; V: TRBV19; CDR3: CGSSYGLAGGHYNEQFF; DNA: TGTGGCAGTAGTTACGGACTAGCGGGAGGGCACTACAATGAGCAGTTCTTC
size: NA; D: NA; J: TRBJ1-4; V: TRBV3-1; CDR3: CASSPAGGLNEKLFF; DNA: TGTGCCAGCAGCCCAGCTGGTGGCCTTAATGAAAAACTGTTTTTT
size: few; D: TRBD1; J: TRBJ1-2; V: TRBV4-3; CDR3: CASSQEGGGRNYGYTF; DNA: TGCGCCAGCAGCCAAGAAGGAGGGGGCCGTAACTATGGCTACACCTTC
size: NA; D: TRBD1; J: TRBJ2-3; V: TRBV30; CDR3: CAVNRGRTDTQYF; DNA: TGTGCCGTGAACAGGGGGCGAACAGATACGCAGTATTTT
size: NA; D: NA; J: TRBJ1-5; V: TRBV7-2; CDR3: CASSRREGNHQPQHF; DNA: TGTGCCAGCAGCCGCCGTGAGGGGAATCATCAGCCCCAGCATTTT
size: few; D: NA; J: TRBJ1-1; V: TRBV4-1; CDR3: CASSRTVRNTEAFF; DNA: TGCGCCAGCTCCAGGACAGTTCGGAACACTGAAGCTTTCTTT
size: few; D: NA; J: TRBJ1-4; V: TRBV20-1; CDR3: CSARGRATNEKLFF; DNA: TGCAGTGCTAGAGGCAGAGCAACTAATGAAAAACTGTTTTTT
size: NA; D: NA; J: TRBJ1-5; V: TRBV2; CDR3: CASSVWGRGNQPQHF; DNA: TGTGCCAGCAGTGTTTGGGGACGGGGCAATCAGCCCCAGCATTTT